These 14 T cell receptor beta chains originate from one sample sequenced in a study of T-cell reconstitution after alpha-beta-depleted transplantation in children. Preparation of the TCRbeta library involved a method that used unique molecular identifiers. In TCRdb, the PCR reads were re-called with MiXCR into one record per CDR3 protein. The data hold roughly 400,000 distinct CDR3 sequences, with approximately 41% observed a single time. The sequenced sample was PBMCs, obtained before TCRalphabeta/CD19-depleted stem cell transplant. These receptors originate from a girl under 10 years old with aplastic anemia, due to receive a stem cell transplant.

This clonotype turned up a few times. The chain is built from TRBV7-9 and TRBJ2-5, with D perhaps matching TRBD2 (5 bases). Germline-derived CDR1 and CDR2 are SEHNR and FQNEAQ (reference sequence). CDR3 length: 16 amino acids. Deletions cut 3 bases from V and 11 bases from J, with 25 bases between. The CDR3 spells CASSFDDDGVRRSQYF. CDR3 in DNA: TGTGCCAGCAGCTTCGACGACGATGGGGTCCGGAGGTCGCAGTACTTC.

Of note for this clonotype: Mismatch with germline at one junction end may stem from a read error. This chain connects TRBV6-1 to TRBJ2-5; D perhaps matches TRBD2 (6 bases). Germline V gene sequence: CDR1 MNHNS, CDR2 SASEGT. The CDR3 sequence is 14 residues long. CDR3 coding DNA: TGTGGCAGCAGTGAAGCGGGTCTGAAAGAGACCCAGTACTTC. Its protein product is CGSSEAGLKETQYF.

This clonotype was detected many times. The chain has TRBV4-3 and TRBJ1-2; TRBD1 is a possible D gene (6 bases). V shed 1 base and J shed 3 bases, with 12 bases lying between them. The CDR3 consists of 15 residues. The germline V gene has CDR1 LGHNA and CDR2 YSLEER. The CDR3, as DNA: TGCGCCAGCAGCCAAGTTCAGGGGCCTTACTATGGCTACACCTTC. The encoded protein is CASSQVQGPYYGYTF.

The chain is built from TRBV5-5 and TRBJ2-7; D may be TRBD2 (6 bases). Per the germline V gene, CDR1 is SGHKS and CDR2 is YYEKEE (reference sequence). The CDR3 has 14 amino acids. The V gene lost 5 bases and the J gene lost 3 bases, with 15 bases spanning the gap. The CDR3 region has the DNA TGTGCCAGCAGTACCGGGACTGGGGACTACGAGCAGTACTTC. Protein sequence: CASSTGTGDYEQYF.

This clonotype has more than one count but fewer than ten. This chain uses TRBV20-1 with TRBJ1-2, with TRBD1 matching over 7 bases. Unmatched junction bases numbered 11, after V lost 6 bases and J lost 7 bases. This CDR3 region has 13 residues. In germline, CDR1 is DFQATT, CDR2 SNEGSKA (reference sequence). DNA for the CDR3: TGCAGTGCCCCGACAGGGAGGCAGGGTGGCTACACCTTC. It encodes CSAPTGRQGGYTF.

As regards this clonotype: A read error may be the cause here, since a much bigger clone is one base away. The genes are TRBV5-1 and TRBJ2-5; 8 bases align to TRBD1. Germline V lookup: CDR1 SGHRS, CDR2 YFSETQ. The CDR3 totals 14 residues. This chain's CDR3 is CASSPRTGQETQSF. For the CDR3, the DNA is TGCGCCAGCAGTCCCCGGACAGGGCAAGAGACCCAGTCCTTC.

This clonotype was seen ten or more times. The rearrangement links TRBV27 to TRBJ2-1, with TRBD1 as a possible D gene (6 bases). This CDR3 contains 16 residues. CDR1 MNHEY and CDR2 SMNVEV come from the germline V gene (reference sequence). Trimming shortened V by 5 bases and J by 3 bases, and 17 bases separated the two germline ends. The CDR3 DNA reads as TGTGCCAGCAGTCCCGCCCCCAGGGGCGACTACAATGAGCAGTTCTTC. The encoded protein is CASSPAPRGDYNEQFF.

In this sample, this clonotype turned up many times. This chain connects TRBV6-2 or TRBV6-3 to TRBJ2-7; no firm D call. Trimming took 6 bases from V and 2 from J, leaving 5 bases between them. Germline V gene lookup returns CDR1 MNHEY and CDR2 SVGEGT. The CDR3 runs to 11 residues. CDR3 DNA sequence: TGTGCCAGCAGCGGAGCCTACGAGCAGTACTTC. This codes for CASSGAYEQYF.

This clonotype was observed a few times. The chain recombines TRBV20-1 with TRBJ2-1; TRBD2 matches at 9 bases. With V trimmed by 3 bases and J by 4 bases, 7 bases remained unmatched. Germline V gene data show CDR1 as DFQATT and CDR2 as SNEGSKA (reference sequence). The CDR3 loop spans 15 amino acids. CDR3 coding DNA: TGCAGTGCTAGTCCGCTAGCGGGACGGTACAATGAGCAGTTCTTC. Translated, it gives CSASPLAGRYNEQFF.

V and J are TRBV9 and TRBJ2-5, with 7 bases matching TRBD1. Trimming took 4 bases from V and 3 from J; bases not matched to a gene: 6. The CDR3 runs 14 residues. Per the germline V gene, CDR1 is SGDLS and CDR2 is YYNGEE. DNA for the CDR3: TGTGCCAGCAGCCCCTCAGGACAGGAAGAGACCCAGTACTTC. Its protein product is CASSPSGQEETQYF.

V and J are TRBV20-1 and TRBJ2-3, with 7 bases identical to TRBD1. The germline V gene has CDR1 DFQATT and CDR2 SNEGSKA (reference sequence). V lost 6 bases to trimming and J lost 2 bases; unmatched junction nucleotides: 8. The CDR3 runs 14 residues. The chain's CDR3 is CSANYRGSTDTQYF. The CDR3 coding sequence is TGCAGTGCCAATTACAGGGGCTCCACAGATACGCAGTATTTT.

The chain carries TRBV20-1 and TRBJ2-7, with 9 bases that match TRBD2. The CDR3 consists of 13 residues. Per the germline V gene, CDR1 is DFQATT and CDR2 is SNEGSKA (reference sequence). The CDR3 DNA reads as TGCAGGATAGCGGGAGATTTAATCCACGAGCAGTACTTC. Its translation is CRIAGDLIHEQYF.

The gene calls are TRBV19 and TRBJ2-7; TRBD2 might be the D (6 bases). Per germline, CDR1 LNHDA and CDR2 SQIVND (reference sequence). The length of the CDR3 is 14 residues. The V end lost 3 bases, the J end lost 5 bases, and 14 bases lay between the germline ends. CDR3 bases: TGTGCCAGTAGTATCGGAGGGCCCAGGAACGAGCAGTACTTC. It is translated as CASSIGGPRNEQYF.

There are a few counts of this clonotype. The chain uses TRBV4-1 and TRBJ2-1; D remains ambiguous. V was cut by 0 bases and J by 0 bases, with 15 bases left in between. CDR1 and CDR2 from the germline V gene are MGHRA and YSYEKL. This CDR3 has 18 residues. CDR3 residues: CASSQDITASSSYNEQFF. CDR3 in DNA: TGCGCCAGCAGCCAAGATATTACGGCCTCGAGCTCCTACAATGAGCAGTTCTTC.